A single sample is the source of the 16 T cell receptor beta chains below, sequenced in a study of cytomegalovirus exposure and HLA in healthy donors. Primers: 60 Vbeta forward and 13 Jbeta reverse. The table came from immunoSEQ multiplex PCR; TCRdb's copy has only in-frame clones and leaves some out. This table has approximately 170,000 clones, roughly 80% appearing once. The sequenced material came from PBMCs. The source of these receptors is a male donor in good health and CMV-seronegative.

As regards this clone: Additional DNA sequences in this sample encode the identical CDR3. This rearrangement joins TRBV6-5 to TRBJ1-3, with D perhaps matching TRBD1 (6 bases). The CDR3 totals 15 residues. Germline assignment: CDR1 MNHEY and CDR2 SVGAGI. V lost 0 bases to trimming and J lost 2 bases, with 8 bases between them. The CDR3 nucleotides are TGTGCCAGCAGTTACTCTTCAGGGGCTGGAAACACCATATATTTT. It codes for CASSYSSGAGNTIYF.

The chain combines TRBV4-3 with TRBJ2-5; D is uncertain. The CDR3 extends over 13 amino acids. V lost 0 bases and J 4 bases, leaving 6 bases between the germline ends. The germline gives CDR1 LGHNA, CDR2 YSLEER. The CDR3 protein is CASSQDSSETQYF. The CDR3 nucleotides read TGCGCCAGCAGCCAAGATTCTTCAGAGACCCAGTACTTC.

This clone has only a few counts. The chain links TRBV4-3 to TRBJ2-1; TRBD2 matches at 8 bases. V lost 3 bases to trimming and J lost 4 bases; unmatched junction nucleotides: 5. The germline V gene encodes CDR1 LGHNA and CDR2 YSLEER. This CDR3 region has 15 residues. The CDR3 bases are TGCGCCAGCAGCCAGTTACTAGCGGAATACAATGAGCAGTTCTTC. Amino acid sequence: CASSQLLAEYNEQFF.

CDR3 in DNA: TGTGCCAGCAGTTTTAATCAGGGGGCCAATCAGCCCCAGCATTTT. Amino acids: CASSFNQGANQPQHF. V gene TRBV6-5 combines with J gene TRBJ1-5; the match to TRBD1 covers 8 bases. Trimming at V came to 4 bases and at J to 3 bases, leaving 5 bases not matched to a gene. The CDR3 length is 15 residues. The germline V gene encodes CDR1 MNHEY and CDR2 SVGAGI.

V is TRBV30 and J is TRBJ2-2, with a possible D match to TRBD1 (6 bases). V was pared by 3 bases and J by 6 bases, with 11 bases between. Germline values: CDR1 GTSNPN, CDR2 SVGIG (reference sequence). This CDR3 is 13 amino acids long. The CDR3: CAWRPGVAGELFF. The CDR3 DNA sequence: TGTGCCTGGAGGCCAGGGGTAGCCGGGGAGCTGTTTTTT.

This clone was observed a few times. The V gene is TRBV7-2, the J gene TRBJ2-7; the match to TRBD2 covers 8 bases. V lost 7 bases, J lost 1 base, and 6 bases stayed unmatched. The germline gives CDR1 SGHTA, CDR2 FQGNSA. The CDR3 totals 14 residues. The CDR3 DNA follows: TGTGCCAGCACCAAAAGCGGGGGTTCCTACGAGCAGTACTTC. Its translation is CASTKSGGSYEQYF.

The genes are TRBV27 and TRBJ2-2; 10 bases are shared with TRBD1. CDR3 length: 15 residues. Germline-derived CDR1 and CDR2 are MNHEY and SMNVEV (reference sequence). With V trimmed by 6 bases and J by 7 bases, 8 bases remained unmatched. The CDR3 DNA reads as TGTGCCAGCAGCCGGGACAGGGGAATGAACGGGGAGCTGTTTTTT. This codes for CASSRDRGMNGELFF.

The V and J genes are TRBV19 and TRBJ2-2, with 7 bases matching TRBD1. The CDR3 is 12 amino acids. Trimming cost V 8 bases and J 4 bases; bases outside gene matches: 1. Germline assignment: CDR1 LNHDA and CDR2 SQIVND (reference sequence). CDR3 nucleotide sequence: TGTGCCAGTGGGACAGTCACCGGGGAGCTGTTTTTT. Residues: CASGTVTGELFF.

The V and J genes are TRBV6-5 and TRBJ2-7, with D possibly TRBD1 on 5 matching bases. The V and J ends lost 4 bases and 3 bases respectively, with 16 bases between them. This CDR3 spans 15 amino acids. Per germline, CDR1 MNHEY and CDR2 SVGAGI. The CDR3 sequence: CASSLGQGFRYEQYF. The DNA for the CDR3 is TGTGCCAGCAGTTTGGGGCAGGGTTTCCGCTACGAGCAGTACTTC.

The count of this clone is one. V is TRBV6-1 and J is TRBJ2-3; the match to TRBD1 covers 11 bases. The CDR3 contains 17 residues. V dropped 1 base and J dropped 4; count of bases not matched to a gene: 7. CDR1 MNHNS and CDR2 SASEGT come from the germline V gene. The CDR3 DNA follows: TGTGCCAGCAGTGAAGATCTAGGACAGGGGGCACCAGATACGCAGTATTTT. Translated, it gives CASSEDLGQGAPDTQYF.

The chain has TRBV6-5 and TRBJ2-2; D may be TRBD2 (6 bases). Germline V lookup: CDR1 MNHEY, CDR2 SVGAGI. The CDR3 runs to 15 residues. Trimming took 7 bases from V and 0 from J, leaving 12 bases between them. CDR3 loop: CASIGGVANTGELFF. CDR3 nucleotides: TGTGCCAGCATCGGCGGGGTCGCGAACACCGGGGAGCTGTTTTTT.

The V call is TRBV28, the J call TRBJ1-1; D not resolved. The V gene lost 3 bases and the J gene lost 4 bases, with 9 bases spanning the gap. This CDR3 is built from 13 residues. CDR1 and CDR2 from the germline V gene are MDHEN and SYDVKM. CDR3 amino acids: CASSFRGSTEAFF. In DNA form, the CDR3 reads TGTGCCAGCAGTTTCCGCGGTTCCACTGAAGCTTTCTTT.

CDR3 in amino acids: CAWTYLQGKGEQFF. DNA for the CDR3: TGTGCCTGGACCTATTTGCAGGGGAAGGGTGAGCAGTTCTTC. The chain couples TRBV30 to TRBJ2-1; D is perhaps TRBD1 (6 bases). The CDR3 is 14 amino acids. In germline, CDR1 is GTSNPN, CDR2 SVGIG (reference sequence). Between the trimmed V and J ends, which lost 4 bases and 9 bases, there was a span of 19 bases.

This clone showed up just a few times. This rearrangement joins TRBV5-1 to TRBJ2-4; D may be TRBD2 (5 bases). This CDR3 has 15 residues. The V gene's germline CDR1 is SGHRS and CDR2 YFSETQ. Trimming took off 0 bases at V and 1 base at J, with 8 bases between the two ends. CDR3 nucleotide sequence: TGCGCCAGCAGCTTGGGGTGGGAGGCCAAAAACATTCAGTACTTC. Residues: CASSLGWEAKNIQYF.

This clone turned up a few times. The CDR3 DNA sequence: TGTGCCAGCAGCTTAAATCCTTTAGCGGGAGTTAACGAGCAGTACTTC. Its protein product is CASSLNPLAGVNEQYF. The V call is TRBV7-3, the J call TRBJ2-7; 9 bases agree with TRBD2. The CDR3 contains 16 residues. Germline loops: CDR1 SGHTA, CDR2 FQGTGA. Unmatched junction bases numbered 9, after V lost 1 base and J lost 5 bases.

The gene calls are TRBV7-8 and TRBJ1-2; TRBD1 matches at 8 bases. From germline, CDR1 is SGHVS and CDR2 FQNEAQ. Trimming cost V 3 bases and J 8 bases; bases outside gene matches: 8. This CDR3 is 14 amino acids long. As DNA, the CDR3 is TGTGCCAGCAGCTTTCAGGGGGCAGCGGGGGGCTACACCTTC. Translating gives CASSFQGAAGGYTF.